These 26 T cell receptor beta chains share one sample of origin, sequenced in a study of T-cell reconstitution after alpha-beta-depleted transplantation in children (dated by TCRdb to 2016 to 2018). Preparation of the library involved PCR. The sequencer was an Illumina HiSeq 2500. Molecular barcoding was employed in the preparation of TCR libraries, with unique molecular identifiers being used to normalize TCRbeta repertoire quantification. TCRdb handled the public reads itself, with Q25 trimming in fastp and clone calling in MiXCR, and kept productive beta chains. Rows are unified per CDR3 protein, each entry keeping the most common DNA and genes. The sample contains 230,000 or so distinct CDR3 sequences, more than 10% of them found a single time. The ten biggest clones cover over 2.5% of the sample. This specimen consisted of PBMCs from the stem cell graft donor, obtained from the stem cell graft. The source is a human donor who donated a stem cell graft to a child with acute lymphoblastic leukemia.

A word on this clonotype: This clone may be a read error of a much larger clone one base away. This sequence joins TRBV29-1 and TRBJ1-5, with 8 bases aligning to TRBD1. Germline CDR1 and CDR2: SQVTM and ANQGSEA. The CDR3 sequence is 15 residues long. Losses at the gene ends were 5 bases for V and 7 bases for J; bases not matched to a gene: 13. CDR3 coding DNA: TGCAGCGTTCAGAACAACAGGGGGTTGTGGCAGCCCCAGCATTTT. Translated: CSVQNNRGLWQPQHF.

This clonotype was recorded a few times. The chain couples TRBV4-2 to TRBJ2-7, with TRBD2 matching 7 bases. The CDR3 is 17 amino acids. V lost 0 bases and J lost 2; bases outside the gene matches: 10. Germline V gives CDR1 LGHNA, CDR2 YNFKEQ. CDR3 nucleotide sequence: TGTGCCAGCAGCCAAGATCGAGGAGGGAGGGCCGCCTACGAGCAGTACTTC. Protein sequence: CASSQDRGGRAAYEQYF.

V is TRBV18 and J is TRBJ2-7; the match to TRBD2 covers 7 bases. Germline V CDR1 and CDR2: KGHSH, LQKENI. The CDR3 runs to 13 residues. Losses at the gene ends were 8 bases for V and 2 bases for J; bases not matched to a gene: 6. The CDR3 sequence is CASREAGTYEQYF. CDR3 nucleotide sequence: TGTGCCAGCCGGGAGGCGGGGACCTACGAGCAGTACTTC.

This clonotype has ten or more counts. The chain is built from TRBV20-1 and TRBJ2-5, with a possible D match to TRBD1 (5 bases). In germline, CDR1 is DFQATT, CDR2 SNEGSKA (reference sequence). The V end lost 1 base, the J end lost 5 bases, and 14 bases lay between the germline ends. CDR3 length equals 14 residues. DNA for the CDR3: TGCAGTGCTAGAGGGACATTGCTCCCGGAGACCCAGTACTTC. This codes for CSARGTLLPETQYF.

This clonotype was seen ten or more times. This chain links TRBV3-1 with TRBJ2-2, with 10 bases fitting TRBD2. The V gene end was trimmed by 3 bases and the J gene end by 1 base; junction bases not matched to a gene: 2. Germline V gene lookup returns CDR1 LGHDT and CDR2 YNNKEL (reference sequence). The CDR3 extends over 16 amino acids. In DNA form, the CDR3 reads TGTGCCAGCAGCCAGCGACTAGCGGGGAACACCGGGGAGCTGTTTTTT. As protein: CASSQRLAGNTGELFF. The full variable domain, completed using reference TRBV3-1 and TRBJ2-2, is DTAVSQTPKYLVTQMGNDKSIKCEQNLGHDTMYWYKQDSKKFLKIMFSYNNKELIINETVPNRFSPKSPDKAHLNLHINSLELGDSAVYFCASSQRLAGNTGELFFGEGSRLTVL.

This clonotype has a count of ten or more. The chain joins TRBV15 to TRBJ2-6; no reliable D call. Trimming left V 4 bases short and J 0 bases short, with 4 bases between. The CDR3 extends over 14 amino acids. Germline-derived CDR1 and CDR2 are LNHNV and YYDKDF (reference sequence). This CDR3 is CATSIVSGANVLTF. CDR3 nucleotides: TGTGCCACCAGCATCGTCTCTGGGGCCAACGTCCTGACTTTC.

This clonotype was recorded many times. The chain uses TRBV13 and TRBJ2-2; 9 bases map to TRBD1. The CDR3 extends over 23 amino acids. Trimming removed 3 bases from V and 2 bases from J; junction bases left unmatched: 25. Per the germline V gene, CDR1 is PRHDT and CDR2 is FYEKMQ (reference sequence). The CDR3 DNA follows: TGTGCCAGCAGCTTTACCCTAGGCTCCCCTTTGGACAGGGGCAGTCAAAACACCGGGGAGCTGTTTTTT. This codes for CASSFTLGSPLDRGSQNTGELFF.

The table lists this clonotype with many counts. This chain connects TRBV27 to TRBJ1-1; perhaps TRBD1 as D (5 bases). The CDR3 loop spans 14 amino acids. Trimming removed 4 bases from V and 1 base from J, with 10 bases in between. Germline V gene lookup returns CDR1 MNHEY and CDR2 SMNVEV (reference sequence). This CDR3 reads CASSYWGRNTEAFF. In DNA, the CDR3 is TGTGCCAGCAGTTATTGGGGCAGGAACACTGAAGCTTTCTTT.

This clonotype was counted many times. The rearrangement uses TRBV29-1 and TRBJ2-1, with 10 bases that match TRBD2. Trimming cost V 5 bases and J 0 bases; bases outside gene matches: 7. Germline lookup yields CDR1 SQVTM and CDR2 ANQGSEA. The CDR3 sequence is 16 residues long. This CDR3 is CSVLLAGESSYNEQFF. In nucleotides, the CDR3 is TGCAGCGTTCTTCTAGCGGGAGAGAGCTCCTACAATGAGCAGTTCTTC.

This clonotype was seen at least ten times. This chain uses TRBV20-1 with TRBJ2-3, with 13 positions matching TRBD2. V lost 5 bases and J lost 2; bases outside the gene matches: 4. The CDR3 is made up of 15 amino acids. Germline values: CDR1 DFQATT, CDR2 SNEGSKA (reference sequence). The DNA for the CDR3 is TGCAGTGCTCCGGGACTAGCGGGATACACAGATACGCAGTATTTT. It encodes CSAPGLAGYTDTQYF.

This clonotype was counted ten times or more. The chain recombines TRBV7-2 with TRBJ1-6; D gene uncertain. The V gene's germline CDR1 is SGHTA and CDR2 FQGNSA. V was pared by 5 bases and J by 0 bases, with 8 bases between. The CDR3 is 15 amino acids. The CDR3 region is CASSGTGSYNSPLHF. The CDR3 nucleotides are TGTGCCAGCAGCGGAACCGGCTCCTATAATTCACCCCTCCACTTT. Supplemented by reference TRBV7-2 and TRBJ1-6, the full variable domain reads GAGVSQSPSNKVTEKGKDVELRCDPISGHTALYWYRQSLGQGLEFLIYFQGNSAPDKSGLPSDRFSAERTGGSVSTLTIQRTQQEDSAVYLCASSGTGSYNSPLHFGNGTRLTVT.

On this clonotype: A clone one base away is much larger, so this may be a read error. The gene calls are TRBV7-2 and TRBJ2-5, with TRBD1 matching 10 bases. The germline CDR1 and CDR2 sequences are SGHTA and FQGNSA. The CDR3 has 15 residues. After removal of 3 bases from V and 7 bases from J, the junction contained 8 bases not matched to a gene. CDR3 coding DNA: TGTGCCAGCAGCTTTGACAGGGGGCTACGGGGGACCCAGTACTTC. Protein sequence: CASSFDRGLRGTQYF.

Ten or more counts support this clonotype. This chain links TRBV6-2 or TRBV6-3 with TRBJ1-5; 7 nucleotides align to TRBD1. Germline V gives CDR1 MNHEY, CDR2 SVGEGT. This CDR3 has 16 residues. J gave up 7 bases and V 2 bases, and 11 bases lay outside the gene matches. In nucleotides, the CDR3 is TGTGCCAGCAGTTACCTTAACAGGGGTTTGAAACAGCCCCAGCATTTT. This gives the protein CASSYLNRGLKQPQHF.

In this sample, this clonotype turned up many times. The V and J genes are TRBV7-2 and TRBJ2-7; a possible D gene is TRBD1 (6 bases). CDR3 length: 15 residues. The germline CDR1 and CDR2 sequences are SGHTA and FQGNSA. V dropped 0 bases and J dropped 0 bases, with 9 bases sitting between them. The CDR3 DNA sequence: TGTGCCAGCAGCTTAGCTAGGGACACCTCCTACGAGCAGTACTTC. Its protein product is CASSLARDTSYEQYF.

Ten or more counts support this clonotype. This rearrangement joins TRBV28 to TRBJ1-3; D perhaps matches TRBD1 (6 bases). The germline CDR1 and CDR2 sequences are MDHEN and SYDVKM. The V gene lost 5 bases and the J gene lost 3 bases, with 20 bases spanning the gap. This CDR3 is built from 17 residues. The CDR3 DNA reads TGTGCCAGCAGTCCGCTTAGGTCAGGGGCCTTTGGAAACACCATATATTTT. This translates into CASSPLRSGAFGNTIYF.

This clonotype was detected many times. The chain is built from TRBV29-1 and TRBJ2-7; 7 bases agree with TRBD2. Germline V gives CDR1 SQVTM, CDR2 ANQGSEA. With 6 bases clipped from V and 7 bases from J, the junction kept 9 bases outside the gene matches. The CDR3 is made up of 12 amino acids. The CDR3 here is CSVSGSGGEQYF. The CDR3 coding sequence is TGCAGCGTCTCTGGTTCGGGGGGAGAGCAGTACTTC.

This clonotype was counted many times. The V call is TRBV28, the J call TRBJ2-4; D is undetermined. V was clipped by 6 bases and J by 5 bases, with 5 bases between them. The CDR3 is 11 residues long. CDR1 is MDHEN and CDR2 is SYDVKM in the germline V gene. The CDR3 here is CASRGQNIQYF. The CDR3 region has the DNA TGTGCCAGCAGGGGCCAAAACATTCAGTACTTC.

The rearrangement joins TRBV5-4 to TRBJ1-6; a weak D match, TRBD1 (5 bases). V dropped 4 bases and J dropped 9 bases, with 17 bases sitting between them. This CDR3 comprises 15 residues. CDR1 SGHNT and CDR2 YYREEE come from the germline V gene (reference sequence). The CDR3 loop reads CASSPEAGHGSPLHF. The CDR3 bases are TGTGCCAGCAGCCCGGAGGCAGGGCACGGTTCACCCCTCCACTTT. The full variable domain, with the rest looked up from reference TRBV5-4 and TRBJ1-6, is ETGVTQSPTHLIKTRGQQVTLRCSSQSGHNTVSWYQQALGQGPQFIFQYYREEENGRGNFPPRFSGLQFPNYSSELNVNALELDDSALYLCASSPEAGHGSPLHFGNGTRLTVT.

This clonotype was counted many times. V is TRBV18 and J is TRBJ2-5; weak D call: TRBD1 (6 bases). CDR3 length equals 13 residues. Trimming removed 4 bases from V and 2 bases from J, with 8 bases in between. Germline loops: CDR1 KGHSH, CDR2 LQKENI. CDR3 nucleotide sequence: TGTGCCAGCTCACGAGGACAGCAAGAGACCCAGTACTTC. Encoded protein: CASSRGQQETQYF.

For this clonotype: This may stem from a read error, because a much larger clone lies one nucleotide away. The DNA for the CDR3 is TGTGCCAGCAGCGTAGATTCACAGGAACGGGCTTTCTTT. This codes for CASSVDSQERAFF. The V call is TRBV9, the J call TRBJ1-1; D may be TRBD1 (5 bases). Between the trimmed V and J ends, which lost 0 bases and 11 bases, there was a span of 14 bases. CDR3 size: 13 residues. Germline V gene lookup returns CDR1 SGDLS and CDR2 YYNGEE.

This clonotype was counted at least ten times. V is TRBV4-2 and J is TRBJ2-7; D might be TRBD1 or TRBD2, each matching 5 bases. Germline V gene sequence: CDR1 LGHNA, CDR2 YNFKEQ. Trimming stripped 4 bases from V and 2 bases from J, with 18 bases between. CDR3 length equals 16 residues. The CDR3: CASSRASGTPAYEQYF. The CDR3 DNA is TGTGCCAGCAGCCGCGCCTCCGGGACGCCGGCCTACGAGCAGTACTTC.

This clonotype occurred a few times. CDR3 nucleotides: TGTGCCAGCAGTTACGGGGTCGGCCAGTCAGGTGAAAAACTGTTTTTT. Protein: CASSYGVGQSGEKLFF. The chain combines TRBV6-5 with TRBJ1-4; no clear D. The CDR3 is made up of 16 amino acids. Per germline, CDR1 MNHEY and CDR2 SVGAGI. Trimming removed 2 bases at V and 7 bases at J, with 17 bases between.

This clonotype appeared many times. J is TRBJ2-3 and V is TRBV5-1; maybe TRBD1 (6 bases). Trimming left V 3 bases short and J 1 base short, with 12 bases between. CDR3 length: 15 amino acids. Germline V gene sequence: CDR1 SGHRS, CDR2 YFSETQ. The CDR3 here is CASSSSRQGTDTQYF. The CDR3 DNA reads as TGCGCCAGCAGCTCATCTCGACAGGGCACAGATACGCAGTATTTT.

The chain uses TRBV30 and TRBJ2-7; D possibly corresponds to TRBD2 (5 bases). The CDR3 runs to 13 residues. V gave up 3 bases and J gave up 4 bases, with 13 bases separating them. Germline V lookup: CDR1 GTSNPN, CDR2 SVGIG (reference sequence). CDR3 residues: CAWRKRLDYEQYF. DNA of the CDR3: TGTGCCTGGAGGAAGCGGTTAGATTACGAGCAGTACTTC. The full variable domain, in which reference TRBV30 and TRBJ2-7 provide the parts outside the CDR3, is SQTIHQWPATLVQPVGSPLSLECTVEGTSNPNLYWYRQAAGRGLQLLFYSVGIGQISSEVPQNLSASRPQDRQFILSSKKLLLSDSGFYLCAWRKRLDYEQYFGPGTRLTVT.

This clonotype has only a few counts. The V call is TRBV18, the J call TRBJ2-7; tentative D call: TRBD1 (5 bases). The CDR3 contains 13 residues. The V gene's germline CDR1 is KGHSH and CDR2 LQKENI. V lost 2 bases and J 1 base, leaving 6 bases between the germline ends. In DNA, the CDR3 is TGTGCCAGCTCACCAGGGGCTTCCTACGAGCAGTACTTC. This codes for CASSPGASYEQYF.

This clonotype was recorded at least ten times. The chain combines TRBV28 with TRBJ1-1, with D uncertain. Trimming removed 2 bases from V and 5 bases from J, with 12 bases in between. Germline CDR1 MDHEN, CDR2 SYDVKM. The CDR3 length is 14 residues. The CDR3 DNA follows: TGTGCCAGCAGTTTAAGGGATGGGGTAACTGAAGCTTTCTTT. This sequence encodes CASSLRDGVTEAFF.